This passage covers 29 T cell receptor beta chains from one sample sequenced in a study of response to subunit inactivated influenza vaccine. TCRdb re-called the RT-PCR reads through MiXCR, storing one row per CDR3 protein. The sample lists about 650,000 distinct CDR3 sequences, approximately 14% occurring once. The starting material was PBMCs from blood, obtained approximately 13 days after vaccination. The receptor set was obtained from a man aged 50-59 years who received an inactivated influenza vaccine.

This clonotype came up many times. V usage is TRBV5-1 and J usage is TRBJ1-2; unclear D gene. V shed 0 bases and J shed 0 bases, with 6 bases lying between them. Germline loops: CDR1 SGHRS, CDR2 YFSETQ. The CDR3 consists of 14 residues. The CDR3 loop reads CASSLAASNYGYTF. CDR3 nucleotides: TGCGCCAGCAGCTTGGCGGCCTCTAACTATGGCTACACCTTC. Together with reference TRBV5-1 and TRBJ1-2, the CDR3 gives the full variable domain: KAGVTQTPRYLIKTRGQQVTLSCSPISGHRSVSWYQQTPGQGLQFLFEYFSETQRNKGNFPGRFSGRQFSNSRSEMNVSTLELGDSALYLCASSLAASNYGYTFGSGTRLTVV.

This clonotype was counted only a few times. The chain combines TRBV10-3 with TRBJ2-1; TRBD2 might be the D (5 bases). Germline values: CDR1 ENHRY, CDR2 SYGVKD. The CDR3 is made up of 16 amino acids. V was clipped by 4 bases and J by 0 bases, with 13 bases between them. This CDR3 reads CAISARSGSSYNEQFF. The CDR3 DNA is TGTGCCATCAGTGCTCGGAGCGGAAGCTCCTACAATGAGCAGTTCTTC.

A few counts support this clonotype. DNA for the CDR3: TGCGCCAGCAGCCGAGAACAGACTACGATGAACACTGAAGCTTTCTTT. Amino acid sequence: CASSREQTTMNTEAFF. V is TRBV4-1 and J is TRBJ1-1; D not certain. The germline CDR1 and CDR2 sequences are MGHRA and YSYEKL. V lost 4 bases, J lost 0 bases, and 15 bases lay in between. The CDR3 loop spans 16 amino acids.

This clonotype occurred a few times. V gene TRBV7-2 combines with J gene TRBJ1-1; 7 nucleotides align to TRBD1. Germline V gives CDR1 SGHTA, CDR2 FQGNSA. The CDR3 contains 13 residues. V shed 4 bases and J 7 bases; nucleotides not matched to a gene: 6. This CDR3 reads CASSSDRALEAFF. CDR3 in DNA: TGTGCCAGCAGCTCCGACAGGGCCCTTGAAGCTTTCTTT. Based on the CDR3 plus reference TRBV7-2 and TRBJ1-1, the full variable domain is GAGVSQSPSNKVTEKGKDVELRCDPISGHTALYWYRQSLGQGLEFLIYFQGNSAPDKSGLPSDRFSAERTGGSVSTLTIQRTQQEDSAVYLCASSSDRALEAFFGQGTRLTVV.

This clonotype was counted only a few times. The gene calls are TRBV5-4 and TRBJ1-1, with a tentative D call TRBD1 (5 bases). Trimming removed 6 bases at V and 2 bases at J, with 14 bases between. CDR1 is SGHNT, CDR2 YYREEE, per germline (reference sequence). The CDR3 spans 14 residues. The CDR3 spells CASNRQLSNTEAFF. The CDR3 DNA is TGTGCCAGCAATAGACAGCTCTCTAACACTGAAGCTTTCTTT.

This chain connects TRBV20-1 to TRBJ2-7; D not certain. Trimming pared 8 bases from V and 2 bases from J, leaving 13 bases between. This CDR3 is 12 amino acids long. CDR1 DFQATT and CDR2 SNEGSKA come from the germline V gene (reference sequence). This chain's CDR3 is CSPRQAPYEQYF. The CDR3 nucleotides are TGCAGTCCCAGGCAGGCCCCCTACGAGCAGTACTTC.

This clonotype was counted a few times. The CDR3 DNA reads TGTGCCAGCTCACCACCGAACTCGGCCAAAAACATTCAGTACTTC. It codes for CASSPPNSAKNIQYF. V and J are TRBV18 and TRBJ2-4; unclear D gene. V was pared by 0 bases and J by 1 base, with 7 bases between. The CDR3 is 15 residues long. Looked up from germline, CDR1 is KGHSH and CDR2 is LQKENI.

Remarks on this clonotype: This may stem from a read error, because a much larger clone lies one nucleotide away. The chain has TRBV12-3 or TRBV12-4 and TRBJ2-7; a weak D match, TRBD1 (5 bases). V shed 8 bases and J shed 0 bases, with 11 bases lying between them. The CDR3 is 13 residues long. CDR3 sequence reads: CASCRQSSYEQYF. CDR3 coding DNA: TGTGCCAGCTGTAGACAGAGCTCCTACGAGCAGTACTTC.

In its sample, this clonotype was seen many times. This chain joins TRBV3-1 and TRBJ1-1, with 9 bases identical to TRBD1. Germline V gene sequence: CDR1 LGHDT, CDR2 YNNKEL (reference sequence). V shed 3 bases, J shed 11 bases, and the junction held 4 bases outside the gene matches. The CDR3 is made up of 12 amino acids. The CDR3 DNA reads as TGTGCCAGCAGCCACGGGACAGGGTCGGCTTTCTTT. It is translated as CASSHGTGSAFF.

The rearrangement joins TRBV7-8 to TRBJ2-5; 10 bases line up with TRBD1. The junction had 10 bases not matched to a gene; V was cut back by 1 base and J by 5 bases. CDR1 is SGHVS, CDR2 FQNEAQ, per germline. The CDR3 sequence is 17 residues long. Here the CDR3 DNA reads TGTGCCAGCAGCTTAGAAAGGGGGACAGGGGTAGTTGAGACCCAGTACTTC. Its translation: CASSLERGTGVVETQYF.

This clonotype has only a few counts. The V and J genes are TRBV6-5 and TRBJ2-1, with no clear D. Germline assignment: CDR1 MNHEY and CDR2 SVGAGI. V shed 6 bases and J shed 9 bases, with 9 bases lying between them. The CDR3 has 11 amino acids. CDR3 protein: CASRIGSEQFF. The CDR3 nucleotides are TGTGCCAGCAGGATAGGGTCTGAGCAGTTCTTC.

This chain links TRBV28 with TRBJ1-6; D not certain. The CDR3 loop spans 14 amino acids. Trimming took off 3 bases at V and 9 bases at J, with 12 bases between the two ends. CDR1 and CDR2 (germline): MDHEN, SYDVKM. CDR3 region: CASSFRPKGSPLHF. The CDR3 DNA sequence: TGTGCCAGCAGTTTTCGGCCCAAGGGTTCACCCCTCCACTTT.

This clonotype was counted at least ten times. Here the CDR3 reads CAISESLAGEFEQYF. The DNA of the CDR3 is TGTGCCATCAGTGAGTCCCTAGCGGGAGAATTCGAGCAGTACTTC. V usage is TRBV10-3 and J usage is TRBJ2-7; 10 bases align to TRBD2. CDR3 length: 15 residues. The junction had 5 bases not matched to a gene; V was cut back by 0 bases and J by 6 bases. CDR1 and CDR2 (germline): ENHRY, SYGVKD.

The CDR3 region has the DNA TGTGCCAGCAGCTCCCGGGACAGACCCTACCCAGATACGCAGTATTTT. It specifies CASSSRDRPYPDTQYF. V and J are TRBV7-9 and TRBJ2-3; 7 nucleotides align to TRBD1. CDR1 is SEHNR, CDR2 FQNEAQ, per germline (reference sequence). V lost 4 bases and J lost 4; bases outside the gene matches: 11. The CDR3 has 16 amino acids.

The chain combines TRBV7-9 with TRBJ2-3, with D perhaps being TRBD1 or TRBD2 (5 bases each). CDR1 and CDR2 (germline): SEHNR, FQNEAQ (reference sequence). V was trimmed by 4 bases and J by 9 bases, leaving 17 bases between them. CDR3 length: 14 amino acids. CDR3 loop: CASSSGTQKGTQYF. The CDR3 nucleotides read TGTGCCAGCAGCTCCGGGACCCAAAAGGGGACGCAGTATTTT.

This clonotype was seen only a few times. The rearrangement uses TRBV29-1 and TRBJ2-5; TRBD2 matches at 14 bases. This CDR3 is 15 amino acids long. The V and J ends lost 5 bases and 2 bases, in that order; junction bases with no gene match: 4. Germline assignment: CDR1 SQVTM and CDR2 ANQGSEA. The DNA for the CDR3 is TGCAGCGTTCTAAGACTAGCGGGGGGGCAAGAGACCCAGTACTTC. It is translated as CSVLRLAGGQETQYF. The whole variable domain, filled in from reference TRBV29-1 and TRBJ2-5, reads SAVISQKPSRDICQRGTSLTIQCQVDSQVTMMFWYRQQPGQSLTLIATANQGSEATYESGFVIDKFPISRPNLTFSTLTVSNMSPEDSSIYLCSVLRLAGGQETQYFGPGTRLLVL.

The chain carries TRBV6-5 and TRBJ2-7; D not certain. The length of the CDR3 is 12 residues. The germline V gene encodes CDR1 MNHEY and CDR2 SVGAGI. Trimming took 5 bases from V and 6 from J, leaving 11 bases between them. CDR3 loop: CASSTTVGEQYF. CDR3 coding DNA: TGTGCCAGCAGTACGACGGTGGGCGAGCAGTACTTC.

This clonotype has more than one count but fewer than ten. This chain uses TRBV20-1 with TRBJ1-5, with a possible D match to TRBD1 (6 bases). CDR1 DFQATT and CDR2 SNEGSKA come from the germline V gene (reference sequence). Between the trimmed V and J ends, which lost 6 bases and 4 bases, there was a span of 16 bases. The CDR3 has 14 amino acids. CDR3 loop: CSARGWDKNQPQHF. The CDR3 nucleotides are TGCAGTGCGAGGGGTTGGGACAAAAATCAGCCCCAGCATTTT.

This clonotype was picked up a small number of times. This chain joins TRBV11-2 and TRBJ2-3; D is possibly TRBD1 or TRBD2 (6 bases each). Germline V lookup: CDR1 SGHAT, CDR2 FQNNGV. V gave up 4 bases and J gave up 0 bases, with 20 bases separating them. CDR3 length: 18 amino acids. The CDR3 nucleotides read TGTGCCAGCAGCTCCCGAGGGTCCGGGGGCCCTAGCACAGATACGCAGTATTTT. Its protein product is CASSSRGSGGPSTDTQYF.

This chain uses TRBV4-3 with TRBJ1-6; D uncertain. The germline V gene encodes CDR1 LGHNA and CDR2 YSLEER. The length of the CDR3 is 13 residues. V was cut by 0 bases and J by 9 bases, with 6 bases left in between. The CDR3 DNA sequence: TGCGCCAGCAGCCAAGATTTGGGTTCACCCCTCCACTTT. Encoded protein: CASSQDLGSPLHF.

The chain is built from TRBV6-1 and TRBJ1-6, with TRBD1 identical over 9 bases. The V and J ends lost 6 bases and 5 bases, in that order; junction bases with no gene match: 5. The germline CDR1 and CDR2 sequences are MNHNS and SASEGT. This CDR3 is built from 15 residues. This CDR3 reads CASRTTGGDNSPLHF. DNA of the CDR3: TGTGCCAGCAGAACTACAGGGGGCGATAATTCACCCCTCCACTTT.

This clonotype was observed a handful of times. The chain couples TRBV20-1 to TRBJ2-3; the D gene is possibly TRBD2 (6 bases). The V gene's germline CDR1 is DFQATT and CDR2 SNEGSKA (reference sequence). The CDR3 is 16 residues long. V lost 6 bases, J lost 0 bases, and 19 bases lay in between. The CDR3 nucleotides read TGCAGTGCAGCCCTCGGGCCGGCGGGAAGCACAGATACGCAGTATTTT. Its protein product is CSAALGPAGSTDTQYF.

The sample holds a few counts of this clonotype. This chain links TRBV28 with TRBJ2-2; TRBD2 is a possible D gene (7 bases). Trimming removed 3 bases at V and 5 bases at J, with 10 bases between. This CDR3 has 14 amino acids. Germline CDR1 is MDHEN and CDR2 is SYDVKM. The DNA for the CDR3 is TGTGCCAGCAGTTTTAGGGGGGGGACCGGGGAGCTGTTTTTT. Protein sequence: CASSFRGGTGELFF.

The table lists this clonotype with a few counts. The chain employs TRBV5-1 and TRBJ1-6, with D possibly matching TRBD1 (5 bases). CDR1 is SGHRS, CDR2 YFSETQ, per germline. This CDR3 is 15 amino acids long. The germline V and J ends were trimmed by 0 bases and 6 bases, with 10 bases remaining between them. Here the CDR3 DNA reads TGCGCCAGCAGCTTGGGTACGGGGACTAATTCACCCCTCCACTTT. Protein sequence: CASSLGTGTNSPLHF.

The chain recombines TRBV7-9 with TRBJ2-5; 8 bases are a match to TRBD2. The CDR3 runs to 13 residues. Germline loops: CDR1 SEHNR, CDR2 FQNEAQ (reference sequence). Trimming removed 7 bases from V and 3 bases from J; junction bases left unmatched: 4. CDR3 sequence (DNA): TGTGCCAGCACCCCAGCGGGAGAAGAGACCCAGTACTTC. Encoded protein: CASTPAGEETQYF.

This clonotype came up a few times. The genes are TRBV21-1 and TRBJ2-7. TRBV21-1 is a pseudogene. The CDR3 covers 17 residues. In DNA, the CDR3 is TGTGCCAGCAGCAAAGGGGTCGGGGTAACTGGGTTTTACGAGCAGTACTTC. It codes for CASSKGVGVTGFYEQYF.

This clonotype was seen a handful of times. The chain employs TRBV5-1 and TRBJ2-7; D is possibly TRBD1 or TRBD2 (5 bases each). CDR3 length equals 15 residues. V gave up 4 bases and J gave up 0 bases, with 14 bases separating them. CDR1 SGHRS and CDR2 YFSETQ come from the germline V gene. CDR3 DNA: TGCGCCAGCAGCCCCCAGGGACCAAGCTCCTACGAGCAGTACTTC. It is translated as CASSPQGPSSYEQYF.

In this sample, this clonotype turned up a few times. In DNA form, the CDR3 reads TGTGCCAGCTCACCCGGGACTACGCGGGGCGAGCAGTACTTC. Protein product: CASSPGTTRGEQYF. This chain connects TRBV18 to TRBJ2-7; 7 bases fit TRBD2. The V gene's germline CDR1 is KGHSH and CDR2 LQKENI. The J segment lost 6 bases and the V segment lost 3 bases, leaving 8 bases of the junction unmatched. This CDR3 is built from 14 residues.

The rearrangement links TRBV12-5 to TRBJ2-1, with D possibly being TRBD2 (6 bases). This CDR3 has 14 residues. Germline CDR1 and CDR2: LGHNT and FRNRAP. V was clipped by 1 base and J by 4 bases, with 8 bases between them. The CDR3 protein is CASGLGGTYNEQFF. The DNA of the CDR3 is TGTGCTAGTGGTTTGGGCGGGACTTACAATGAGCAGTTCTTC.